This entry is about one T cell receptor beta chain. Its antigen is unknown. Per germline, CDR1 LNHNV and CDR2 YYDKDF (reference sequence). Trimming removed 3 bases from V and 0 bases from J, with 15 bases in between. The CDR3 length is 18 residues. Via MiXCR, TCRdb re-called the reads, giving one row per CDR3 protein. The table lists hundreds of thousands of distinct CDR3 sequences, 17% of them singletons. This sample was included in a study of T cell repertoires in cytomegalovirus infection. Whole-study findings and limits: Ex vivo, HLA-C-restricted CMV-specific TCR beta clonotypes prevailed over the rest of the response. CMV carriers with the relevant HLA were identified by cumulative public TCR beta family frequency.

The specimen was PBMCs. This sequence joins TRBV15 and TRBJ1-6; unclear D gene. This clonotype originated in a human donor in good health (CMV status not recorded). Some clones in this sample may be carry-over from other donors' samples. The CDR3 region is CATSRANTFSSYNSPLHF. Here the CDR3 DNA reads TGTGCCACCAGCAGGGCTAACACGTTCAGCTCCTATAATTCACCCCTCCACTTT.